This TCR beta chain was observed in a study of early T cells in non-severe SARS-CoV-2 infection. Background on the study: Sequenced bulk RNA came from whole blood that was unsorted, and chains were unpaired.

CDR3 size: 11 residues. The germline V gene encodes CDR1 SGHTA and CDR2 FQGNSA. About this clonotype: The germline gene is not matched at one end of the junction; a read error may be the cause.

Unique molecular identifiers were affixed to single, distinct cDNA molecules. TCRdb redid the calling of the 5' RACE reads with MiXCR, one entry per CDR3 protein. The table lists under 70,000 distinct CDR3 sequences, roughly 13% of them singletons. J is TRBJ1-1 and V is TRBV7-2; D gene ambiguous. Sequenced sample: whole blood. This clonotype originated in an adult who was a healthcare worker with PCR-confirmed SARS-CoV-2 infection or an uninfected control (not recorded which). The CDR3 sequence: CASSLHTEALF. In nucleotides, the CDR3 is TGTGCCAGCAGCTTGCACACTGAAGCTTTATTT.